These 7 T cell receptor beta chains came from one sample sequenced in a study of neoadjuvant anti-PD-1 for oral cavity cancer. The method was immunoSEQ multiplex PCR; TCRdb's version includes in-frame clones alone and lacks a portion of them. The table has more than 50,000 clones, more than 65% seen once; the top ten hold 2.6%. The sample in question was PBMCs, obtained before nivolumab (anti-PD-1) treatment. The origin of the receptors is a person between 35 and 79 years old with oral cavity squamous cell carcinoma.

V gene TRBV5-4 combines with J gene TRBJ2-3; 7 bases match TRBD2. J gave up 5 bases and V 6 bases, and 12 bases lay outside the gene matches. Per the germline V gene, CDR1 is SGHNT and CDR2 is YYREEE (reference sequence). This CDR3 region has 15 residues. The CDR3 DNA follows: TGTGCCAGCACCAATAGCGGGCCGGGGGAAGATACGCAGTATTTT. This sequence encodes CASTNSGPGEDTQYF.

The chain combines TRBV18 with TRBJ2-1; D unresolved. The V end was cut by 0 bases, the J end by 5 bases, with 11 bases between. CDR3 size: 15 residues. CDR1 KGHSH and CDR2 LQKENI come from the germline V gene. This CDR3 reads CASSPPTWVDNEQFF. The CDR3 bases are TGTGCCAGCTCACCACCAACCTGGGTTGACAATGAGCAGTTCTTC. The variable domain in full, completed from reference TRBV18 and TRBJ2-1, reads NAGVMQNPRHLVRRRGQEARLRCSPMKGHSHVYWYRQLPEEGLKFMVYLQKENIIDESGMPKERFSAEFPKEGPSILRIQQVVRGDSAAYFCASSPPTWVDNEQFFGPGTRLTVL.

The V and J genes are TRBV7-9 and TRBJ1-2; the D is unclear. Trimming removed 8 bases from V and 4 bases from J, with 17 bases in between. This CDR3 spans 14 amino acids. Germline CDR1 SEHNR, CDR2 FQNEAQ (reference sequence). CDR3 nucleotides: TGTGCCAGCGGCGGAGGAGCCCTAGCCTATGGCTACACCTTC. Translating it yields CASGGGALAYGYTF.

The gene calls are TRBV4-2 and TRBJ2-5; D perhaps matches TRBD2 (6 bases). The CDR3 totals 14 residues. V shed 0 bases and J shed 5 bases, with 10 bases lying between them. Germline values: CDR1 LGHNA, CDR2 YNFKEQ. CDR3 amino acids: CASSQDTSFETQYF. CDR3 in DNA: TGTGCCAGCAGCCAAGATACTAGCTTCGAGACCCAGTACTTC.

This clone was seen a few times. The CDR3 DNA reads as TGTGCCGGCACAGGGCGATACAATGAGCAGTTCTTC. Its translation: CAGTGRYNEQFF. The chain carries TRBV30 and TRBJ2-1, with D possibly being TRBD1 (6 bases). Trimming cost V 8 bases and J 4 bases, with 12 bases left between them. The CDR3 is made up of 12 amino acids. Germline loops: CDR1 GTSNPN, CDR2 SVGIG (reference sequence).

This chain joins TRBV12-5 and TRBJ2-1; TRBD2 might be the D (5 bases). The germline CDR1 and CDR2 sequences are LGHNT and FRNRAP. There are 15 residues in the CDR3. V was clipped by 7 bases and J by 0 bases, with 13 bases between them. This chain's CDR3 is CASAPDLSSYNEQFF. The CDR3 nucleotides read TGTGCTAGTGCCCCGGACTTGAGCTCCTACAATGAGCAGTTCTTC.

This chain joins TRBV2 and TRBJ2-7; D not resolved. Germline assignment: CDR1 SNHLY and CDR2 FYNNEI. V lost 5 bases to trimming and J lost 3 bases, with 8 bases between them. The CDR3 totals 12 residues. CDR3 DNA sequence: TGTGCCAGCAGTCCAGATATCTACGAGCAGTACTTC. It translates to CASSPDIYEQYF. The full variable domain, its missing parts supplied by reference TRBV2 and TRBJ2-7, is EPEVTQTPSHQVTQMGQEVILRCVPISNHLYFYWYRQILGQKVEFLVSFYNNEISEKSEIFDDQFSVERPDGSNFTLKIRSTKLEDSAMYFCASSPDIYEQYFGPGTRLTVT.